These 6 T cell receptor beta chains were sequenced from one sample in a study of cytomegalovirus exposure and HLA in healthy donors. Amplification used 60 Vbeta primers and 13 Jbeta primers. Sequencing was performed with immunoSEQ multiplex PCR; in TCRdb, only in-frame clones are kept and a portion is missing. The sample carries some 170,000 clones, 65% to 80% recorded once. Material for sequencing was PBMCs. Source of these receptors: a woman between 50 and 59 years old in good health and CMV-seropositive.

The V and J genes are TRBV5-1 and TRBJ1-1; 7 bases fit TRBD1. V lost 2 bases and J lost 3; bases outside the gene matches: 19. Germline V gene sequence: CDR1 SGHRS, CDR2 YFSETQ. The CDR3 is 19 amino acids. CDR3 amino acids: CASSFGIAQGVYSDTEAFF. The CDR3 DNA is TGCGCCAGCAGCTTTGGGATAGCGCAGGGGGTTTATAGTGACACTGAAGCTTTCTTT.

The rearrangement joins TRBV6-5 to TRBJ2-5; 11 bases fit TRBD1. The CDR3 has 15 residues. Germline CDR1 reads MNHEY; CDR2 reads SVGAGI. Losses at the gene ends were 2 bases for V and 4 bases for J; bases not matched to a gene: 3. The CDR3 region has the DNA TGTGCCAGCAGTTACGGAGGGACAGGGGGAGAGACCCAGTACTTC. Its translation is CASSYGGTGGETQYF.

The rearrangement uses TRBV30 and TRBJ2-3, with D tentatively TRBD1 (6 bases). CDR1 and CDR2 (germline): GTSNPN, SVGIG (reference sequence). The CDR3 length is 12 residues. Trimming removed 5 bases at V and 6 bases at J, with 12 bases between. The CDR3 nucleotides read TGTGCCTGGGAGGGGGTCAAGGATACGCAGTATTTT. This sequence encodes CAWEGVKDTQYF.

This chain uses TRBV18 with TRBJ1-1, with 7 positions matching TRBD1. V dropped 3 bases and J dropped 0; count of bases not matched to a gene: 7. The CDR3 loop spans 16 amino acids. Germline V gene lookup returns CDR1 KGHSH and CDR2 LQKENI. CDR3 sequence: CASSPLQGQMNTEAFF. The DNA of the CDR3 is TGTGCCAGCTCACCGCTCCAGGGACAGATGAACACTGAAGCTTTCTTT.

Only a few counts were recorded for this clone. CDR3 DNA sequence: TGTGCCAGCAGCCCCAGGGGCGGCAATCAGCCCCAGCATTTT. It is translated as CASSPRGGNQPQHF. The V call is TRBV7-8, the J call TRBJ1-5; possibly TRBD1 for D (6 bases). CDR1 is SGHVS and CDR2 is FQNEAQ in the germline V gene. CDR3 length: 14 amino acids. Trimming stripped 5 bases from V and 2 bases from J, with 10 bases between.

Only one count was recorded for this clone. V is TRBV2 and J is TRBJ2-7, with 9 bases lining up with TRBD1. Germline V lookup: CDR1 SNHLY, CDR2 FYNNEI. The CDR3 has 16 residues. V dropped 1 base and J dropped 5; count of bases not matched to a gene: 9. The CDR3 coding sequence is TGTGCCAGCAGTGAAGGTATGAGGGGACAGGGCGACGAGCAGTACTTC. Translation: CASSEGMRGQGDEQYF. Full variable domain (remainder filled in from reference TRBV2 and TRBJ2-7): EPEVTQTPSHQVTQMGQEVILRCVPISNHLYFYWYRQILGQKVEFLVSFYNNEISEKSEIFDDQFSVERPDGSNFTLKIRSTKLEDSAMYFCASSEGMRGQGDEQYFGPGTRLTVT.